This entry lists 20 T cell receptor beta chains sequenced from one sample in a study of T cells in localized non-small cell lung cancer. Sequencing was performed with immunoSEQ multiplex PCR; in TCRdb, only in-frame clones are kept and a portion is missing. The top ten clones hold more than 15% of a sample with around 30,000 clones, over 75% of them seen once. The material was peripheral blood, obtained before any cancer treatment. These TCRs come from a male donor at least 60 years old with stage III squamous cell lung carcinoma.

This chain connects TRBV29-1 to TRBJ1-1; the D is unclear. The V end lost 4 bases, the J end lost 0 bases, and 9 bases lay between the germline ends. CDR3 length equals 13 residues. Looked up from germline, CDR1 is SQVTM and CDR2 is ANQGSEA. CDR3 amino acids: CSVGHTMNTEAFF. CDR3 bases: TGCAGCGTTGGTCACACCATGAACACTGAAGCTTTCTTT.

The chain has TRBV11-2 and TRBJ1-4; 8 bases are shared with TRBD1. The V segment lost 5 bases and the J segment 8 bases; nucleotides outside the gene matches: 13. The CDR3 has 16 residues. Germline CDR1 is SGHAT and CDR2 is FQNNGV. The CDR3, as DNA: TGTGCCAGCAGCATTGGACCCGGGACAGGAGGGGAAAAACTGTTTTTT. It is translated as CASSIGPGTGGEKLFF.

V gene TRBV7-9 combines with J gene TRBJ1-2; 10 bases match TRBD1. CDR1 and CDR2 from the germline V gene are SEHNR and FQNEAQ (reference sequence). This CDR3 is 15 amino acids long. V was clipped by 4 bases and J by 4 bases; unmatched bases: 6. DNA for the CDR3: TGTGCCAGCAGCTCCGACAGGGGGCACCCCTATGGCTACACCTTC. It yields the protein CASSSDRGHPYGYTF. Using reference TRBV7-9 and TRBJ1-2 for the parts outside the CDR3, the full variable domain is DTGVSQNPRHKITKRGQNVTFRCDPISEHNRLYWYRQTLGQGPEFLTYFQNEAQLEKSRLLSDRFSAERPKGSFSTLEIQRTEQGDSAMYLCASSSDRGHPYGYTFGSGTRLTVV.

V usage is TRBV28 and J usage is TRBJ1-5; weak D call: TRBD1 (5 bases). The V end was cut by 4 bases, the J end by 7 bases, with 20 bases between. Germline V gene data show CDR1 as MDHEN and CDR2 as SYDVKM. CDR3 length equals 16 residues. CDR3 in amino acids: CASSSPSGGEDQPQHF. The DNA of the CDR3 is TGTGCCAGCAGTTCCCCAAGTGGGGGGGAGGACCAGCCCCAGCATTTT. Full variable domain (outside the CDR3, taken from reference TRBV28 and TRBJ1-5): DVKVTQSSRYLVKRTGEKVFLECVQDMDHENMFWYRQDPGLGLRLIYFSYDVKMKEKGDIPEGYSVSREKKERFSLILESASTNQTSMYLCASSSPSGGEDQPQHFGDGTRLSIL.

The chain joins TRBV7-2 to TRBJ1-1; D gene uncertain. Germline CDR1 is SGHTA and CDR2 is FQGNSA. The CDR3 is made up of 14 amino acids. Deletions cut 4 bases from V and 5 bases from J, with 14 bases between. The CDR3 region is CASSSRFGRTEAFF. DNA of the CDR3: TGTGCCAGCAGCTCTCGATTCGGGAGGACTGAAGCTTTCTTT.

V and J are TRBV29-1 and TRBJ2-3, with no clear D. This CDR3 comprises 12 residues. The V and J ends lost 7 bases and 2 bases respectively, with 10 bases between them. CDR1 is SQVTM, CDR2 ANQGSEA, per germline. The CDR3 DNA reads TGCAGCGGACTGCCTGTCACAGATACGCAGTATTTT. Amino acids: CSGLPVTDTQYF.

This clone has a single count. J is TRBJ2-6 and V is TRBV2, with 8 nucleotides matching TRBD1. The CDR3 is 15 residues long. V shed 7 bases, J shed 3 bases, and the junction held 5 bases outside the gene matches. Germline values: CDR1 SNHLY, CDR2 FYNNEI. CDR3 protein: CASNKDRVGANVLTF. The DNA of the CDR3 is TGTGCCAGCAATAAGGACAGGGTTGGGGCCAACGTCCTGACTTTC.

The V call is TRBV9, the J call TRBJ2-4; 11 bases are a match to TRBD2. The germline gives CDR1 SGDLS, CDR2 YYNGEE. Trimming at V came to 4 bases and at J to 9 bases, leaving 12 bases not matched to a gene. The CDR3 spans 16 residues. The CDR3 protein is CASSTGLAVSFSIQYF. The CDR3 DNA follows: TGTGCCAGCAGCACGGGACTAGCGGTTTCCTTCAGCATTCAGTACTTC.

The V and J genes are TRBV7-2 and TRBJ2-3, with a weak D call TRBD2 (5 bases). With 3 bases removed from V and 2 bases from J, the gap between germline ends came to 18 bases. Germline CDR1 is SGHTA and CDR2 is FQGNSA. This CDR3 is 17 amino acids long. CDR3 coding DNA: TGTGCCAGCAGCTTTGAAGGGCGGGCCTCTCTCACAGATACGCAGTATTTT. It translates to CASSFEGRASLTDTQYF.

For the CDR3, the DNA is TGTGCCAGCAGCTTAGGCCCGACCGGGACAGGGGCCTACGAGCAGTACTTC. It specifies CASSLGPTGTGAYEQYF. The rearrangement uses TRBV7-2 and TRBJ2-5; 10 nucleotides align to TRBD1. The DNA matches TRBJ2-7 better at its end, which makes the J call doubtful. The CDR3 consists of 17 residues. Germline assignment: CDR1 SGHTA and CDR2 FQGNSA.

V gene TRBV25-1 combines with J gene TRBJ2-6; no definite D call. V dropped 4 bases and J dropped 0 bases, with 10 bases sitting between them. CDR1 MGHDK and CDR2 SYGVNS come from the germline V gene. CDR3 length: 16 residues. CDR3 DNA sequence: TGTGCCAGCAGTGGATACGCCACCTCTGGGGCCAACGTCCTGACTTTC. Amino acids: CASSGYATSGANVLTF.

V is TRBV2 and J is TRBJ2-2; TRBD2 matches 7 bases. The CDR3 runs 14 residues. Looked up from germline, CDR1 is SNHLY and CDR2 is FYNNEI. Trimming removed 10 bases from V and 4 bases from J; junction bases left unmatched: 9. The CDR3 DNA follows: TGTGCCATTGGACTAGGCGGTGGCACCGGGGAGCTGTTTTTT. Its translation is CAIGLGGGTGELFF. Using reference TRBV2 and TRBJ2-2 for the parts outside the CDR3, the full variable domain is EPEVTQTPSHQVTQMGQEVILRCVPISNHLYFYWYRQILGQKVEFLVSFYNNEISEKSEIFDDQFSVERPDGSNFTLKIRSTKLEDSAMYFCAIGLGGGTGELFFGEGSRLTVL.

In its sample, this clone was seen a few times. The V call is TRBV13, the J call TRBJ2-3; 8 bases fit TRBD2. Per the germline V gene, CDR1 is PRHDT and CDR2 is FYEKMQ (reference sequence). V lost 3 bases, J lost 5 bases, and 10 bases stayed unmatched. The CDR3 is 16 residues long. The CDR3 region is CASSLGSGDLGDTQYF. The CDR3 DNA follows: TGTGCCAGCAGCTTGGGTAGCGGGGACCTCGGAGATACGCAGTATTTT.

The rearrangement links TRBV9 to TRBJ2-1; D gene ambiguous. Trimming left V 4 bases short and J 3 bases short, with 14 bases between. CDR3 length: 15 amino acids. Per germline, CDR1 SGDLS and CDR2 YYNGEE. CDR3 sequence: CASSLGVVRYNEQFF. The CDR3 DNA reads TGTGCCAGCAGCTTAGGAGTAGTGCGCTACAATGAGCAGTTCTTC.

The V and J genes are TRBV6-5 and TRBJ1-1, with D possibly TRBD1 on 6 matching bases. Deletions cut 4 bases from V and 4 bases from J, with 13 bases between. The CDR3 length is 14 residues. The germline gives CDR1 MNHEY, CDR2 SVGAGI. CDR3 loop: CASSLTGIVTEAFF. CDR3 nucleotides: TGTGCCAGCAGTTTAACAGGGATAGTCACTGAAGCTTTCTTT.

In this sample, this clone turned up a few times. The chain couples TRBV7-2 to TRBJ2-7; no clear D gene. Germline V CDR1 and CDR2: SGHTA, FQGNSA. This CDR3 is built from 14 residues. V lost 6 bases and J lost 0, with 12 bases in between. In nucleotides, the CDR3 is TGTGCCAGCAGATCTACTTTAGACTCCTACGAGCAGTACTTC. Protein: CASRSTLDSYEQYF.

The V and J genes are TRBV27 and TRBJ1-4; 8 nucleotides agree with TRBD1. The CDR3 sequence is 15 residues long. V lost 5 bases and J lost 8; bases outside the gene matches: 10. Germline values: CDR1 MNHEY, CDR2 SMNVEV (reference sequence). The CDR3 DNA reads TGTGCCAGCAGTCCGCGGCAGGGGGCGTTAGAAAAACTGTTTTTT. It is translated as CASSPRQGALEKLFF.

The CDR3 nucleotides read TGTGCCAGCAGAAGCGGGAGGACCTACAATGAGCAGTTCTTC. This sequence encodes CASRSGRTYNEQFF. V gene TRBV2 combines with J gene TRBJ2-1, with TRBD2 matching 9 bases. Germline CDR1 is SNHLY and CDR2 is FYNNEI. The CDR3 covers 14 residues. Germline trimming cut 6 bases from V and 2 bases from J; bases unmatched to any gene: 2.

This clone occurred a few times. The same CDR3 is also encoded by other DNA sequences in this sample. The chain carries TRBV5-4 and TRBJ2-7; D remains unclear. Germline loops: CDR1 SGHNT, CDR2 YYREEE (reference sequence). The CDR3 covers 11 residues. V was shortened by 3 bases and J by 2 bases, with 3 bases between the two germline ends. Here the CDR3 DNA reads TGTGCCAGCAGCTCTGCCTACGAGCAGTACTTC. Translating gives CASSSAYEQYF.

The chain uses TRBV5-5 and TRBJ2-1; the D is unclear. Germline V gene sequence: CDR1 SGHKS, CDR2 YYEKEE (reference sequence). V lost 2 bases and J 7 bases, leaving 16 bases between the germline ends. The length of the CDR3 is 15 residues. CDR3 in DNA: TGTGCCAGCAGCTTAAGAATAGGGTTCACTAATGAGCAGTTCTTC. It encodes CASSLRIGFTNEQFF.